This TCR beta chain was recorded in a study of T cell repertoires in cytomegalovirus infection. CDR1 and CDR2 from the germline V gene are MNHEY and SMNVEV (reference sequence). The V end was cut by 0 bases, the J end by 5 bases, with 10 bases between. The CDR3 extends over 14 amino acids. Many counts were recorded for this clonotype. Its cognate antigen is unknown. TCRdb independently ran MiXCR on the reads; one entry per CDR3 protein. The table records approximately 910,000 distinct CDR3 sequences, about 33% of them present only once. This specimen consisted of cultured CD8+ T cells from PBMCs, obtained from culture after CMV antigen stimulation. The chain has TRBV27 and TRBJ1-2, with D possibly being TRBD1 (6 bases). The receptor's source is a human donor in good health (CMV status not recorded). Some clones in this sample may be carry-over from other donors' samples. The CDR3 is CASSLSKTGYGYTF. Here the CDR3 DNA reads TGTGCCAGCAGTTTATCGAAAACAGGGTATGGCTACACCTTC.